This entry lists 11 T cell receptor beta chains sequenced from one sample in a study of blood T cells in healthy people across ages. With a J-beta primer mix and a sample-barcoded 5' primer, a second PCR ran about 7 to 11 cycles. A single record per CDR3 protein comes from TCRdb applying MiXCR to the 5' RACE reads. The sample records some 1.5 million distinct CDR3 sequences, approximately 39% being singletons. Sequencing was done on a sample of blood. Receptors were obtained from a woman aged 18-29 years in good health.

The gene calls are TRBV9 and TRBJ2-5; D may be TRBD2 (6 bases). The J call may be mistaken, given a closer DNA end match to TRBJ2-7. CDR3 size: 13 residues. Germline loops: CDR1 SGDLS, CDR2 YYNGEE. The CDR3 region has the DNA TGTGCCAGCAGCCCGGGAGATAACTACGAGCAGTACTTC. As protein: CASSPGDNYEQYF.

The V and J genes are TRBV5-5 and TRBJ2-1; D is perhaps TRBD1 (6 bases). The CDR3 has 15 amino acids. Germline CDR1 and CDR2: SGHKS and YYEKEE (reference sequence). Trimming removed 4 bases at V and 8 bases at J, with 19 bases between. The CDR3 sequence is CASSVGTRSTYEQFF. In DNA, the CDR3 is TGTGCCAGCAGCGTCGGGACAAGGTCTACATATGAGCAGTTCTTC.

This clonotype was picked up a small number of times. The DNA of the CDR3 is TGTGCCAGCAGCTCCCCCCAGGTCAAGGAGCAGTTCTTC. Protein product: CASSSPQVKEQFF. The chain joins TRBV7-2 to TRBJ2-1; the D is unclear. The germline V gene encodes CDR1 SGHTA and CDR2 FQGNSA. V shed 4 bases and J shed 10 bases, with 14 bases lying between them. The CDR3 is made up of 13 amino acids. The entire variable domain, with the rest obtained from reference TRBV7-2 and TRBJ2-1, is as follows: GAGVSQSPSNKVTEKGKDVELRCDPISGHTALYWYRQSLGQGLEFLIYFQGNSAPDKSGLPSDRFSAERTGGSVSTLTIQRTQQEDSAVYLCASSSPQVKEQFFGPGTRLTVL.

The chain carries TRBV6-6 and TRBJ2-3, with D unresolved. The CDR3 consists of 15 residues. Germline assignment: CDR1 MNHNY and CDR2 SVGAGI (reference sequence). Trimming left V 2 bases short and J 4 bases short, with 13 bases between. As DNA, the CDR3 is TGTGCCAGCAGTTACGCGGTCTCAGGACCAGATACGCAGTATTTT. It yields the protein CASSYAVSGPDTQYF.

The rearrangement uses TRBV5-1 and TRBJ2-1; the match to TRBD2 covers 7 bases. TRBJ2-7 explains the end of the DNA better; the J call may be wrong. Looked up from germline, CDR1 is SGHRS and CDR2 is YFSETQ. This CDR3 contains 16 residues. CDR3 sequence (DNA): TGCGCCAGCAGCTTCGGGCTAGCGGCCGACTACAATGAGCAGTACTTC. It encodes CASSFGLAADYNEQYF.

This clonotype was found a few times. This chain links TRBV6-4 with TRBJ2-3; TRBD1 is a possible D gene (5 bases). The CDR3 length is 14 residues. CDR1 is MRHNA and CDR2 is SNTAGT in the germline V gene. Trimming took 0 bases from V and 1 from J, leaving 5 bases between them. The CDR3 region has the DNA TGTGCCAGCAGTGACTCGACAGGCACAGATACGCAGTATTTT. The encoded protein is CASSDSTGTDTQYF.

The chain joins TRBV10-3 to TRBJ2-1; TRBD1 or TRBD2 may be the D gene (6 bases each). This CDR3 spans 13 amino acids. Germline V gene sequence: CDR1 ENHRY, CDR2 SYGVKD. V was trimmed by 10 bases and J by 0 bases, leaving 10 bases between them. For the CDR3, the DNA is TGTGCCACCAAGGGGGGCTCCTACAATGAGCAGTTCTTC. It yields the protein CATKGGSYNEQFF.

CDR3 sequence: CAWSVTGRRGYTF. For the CDR3, the DNA is TGTGCCTGGAGTGTGACAGGCAGACGCGGCTACACCTTC. The chain has TRBV30 and TRBJ1-2; D might be TRBD1 (6 bases). This CDR3 region has 13 residues. The V gene's germline CDR1 is GTSNPN and CDR2 SVGIG (reference sequence). V shed 0 bases and J shed 8 bases, with 13 bases lying between them.

The V call is TRBV21-1, the J call TRBJ2-7; TRBD1 is the table's D call, not checked against the DNA. TRBV21-1 corresponds to a pseudogene. This CDR3 has 16 amino acids. This CDR3 is CASSKRQRGGSYEQYF. Written as DNA, the CDR3 is TGTGCCAGCAGCAAACGACAGAGGGGAGGATCGTACGAGCAGTACTTC.

The rearrangement links TRBV18 to TRBJ1-2; possible D gene TRBD1, 6 bases. Between the trimmed V and J ends, which lost 2 bases and 4 bases, there was a span of 17 bases. The germline gives CDR1 KGHSH, CDR2 LQKENI. The CDR3 has 16 amino acids. The CDR3 DNA reads as TGTGCCAGCTCACCAGGGGGGGCCAGCCTGTCCTATGGCTACACCTTC. This codes for CASSPGGASLSYGYTF.

Details on this clonotype: This may be a read error: a much more frequent sequence differs by one nucleotide. In this CDR3 the conserved last residue, phenylalanine or tryptophan, is missing, so a read error is likely. V gene TRBV7-9 combines with J gene TRBJ2-4; no firm D call. Near its end, the DNA agrees better with TRBJ2-7, so the J call may be wrong. The CDR3 has 13 amino acids. The germline V gene encodes CDR1 SEHNR and CDR2 FQNEAQ (reference sequence). CDR3 DNA: TGTGCCAGCAGCCCACTTAGTAGCTACGAGCAGTACATC. Amino acids: CASSPLSSYEQYI.